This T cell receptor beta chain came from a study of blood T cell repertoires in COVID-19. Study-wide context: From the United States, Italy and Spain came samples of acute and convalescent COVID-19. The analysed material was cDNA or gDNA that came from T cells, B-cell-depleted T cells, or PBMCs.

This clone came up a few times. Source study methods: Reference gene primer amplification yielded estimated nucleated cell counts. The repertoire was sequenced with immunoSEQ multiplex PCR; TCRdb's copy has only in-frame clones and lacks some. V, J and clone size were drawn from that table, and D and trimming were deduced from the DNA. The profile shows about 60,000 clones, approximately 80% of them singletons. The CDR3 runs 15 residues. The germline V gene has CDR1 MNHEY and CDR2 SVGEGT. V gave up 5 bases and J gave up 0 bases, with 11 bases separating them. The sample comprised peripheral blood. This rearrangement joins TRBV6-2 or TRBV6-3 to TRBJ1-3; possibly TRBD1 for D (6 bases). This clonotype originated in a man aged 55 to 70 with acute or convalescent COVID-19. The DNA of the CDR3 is TGTGCCAGCAGTAATTGGGACAACTCTGGAAACACCATATATTTT. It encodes CASSNWDNSGNTIYF.